This TCR beta chain was captured by sequencing in a study of cytomegalovirus exposure and HLA in healthy donors. Turning to the study itself: An earlier analysis found some 100 million unique TCR beta sequences from 150 million to 200 million T cells.

General study findings and limits: Being productive about 87% or about 30% of the time was typical of most TCR beta V segments in an earlier analysis. In vitro work confirmed that a few CMV-associated chains recognize CMV antigens.

Remarks on this clone: The antigen remains undetermined.

Germline CDR1 and CDR2: SNHLY and FYNNEI. This CDR3 has 16 residues. Trimming cost V 6 bases and J 1 base, with 16 bases left between them. PCR was performed using 60 Vbeta and 13 Jbeta primers. The protocol was immunoSEQ multiplex PCR, while the TCRdb copy is restricted to in-frame clones and leaves out a portion. The sample shows under 80,000 clones, roughly 77% of them seen only once. The sequence derives from a woman aged 25 to 39 in good health and CMV-seronegative. Sequenced material: PBMCs. The chain combines TRBV2 with TRBJ1-5; possible D gene TRBD1, 5 bases. The chain's CDR3 is CASSDLGGLSNQPQHF. CDR3 bases: TGTGCCAGCAGCGACTTGGGGGGGTTAAGCAATCAGCCCCAGCATTTT.